The following is a T cell receptor beta chain sequence with its context. Its antigen is unknown. The input lacks base qualities; no much larger clone sits a single base away. This entry comes from a study of T cell repertoires in Merkel cell carcinoma (dated by TCRdb to about 2019). Concerning the study at large: Patients with prior intralesional immunotherapy or systemic immune checkpoint blockade before the biopsy were excluded. Tetramer sorting, cloning and paired TCR sequencing of expanded tumor-infiltrating lymphocytes were first used to define MCPyV-specific clonotypes. To be included, a subject needed both a diagnosis of MCPyV-positive Merkel cell carcinoma and tumor-infiltrating lymphocytes that had been successfully expanded in vitro.

General conclusions and limits of the study: The study did not examine normal tissue biopsies.

Study subjects had biopsy-confirmed Merkel cell carcinoma that was MCPyV-positive, and every subject had positive serum antibodies to T-antigen. Genomic DNA was extracted from a handful of adjacent 10-micron frozen tumor sections without any cell sorting or culture. About 5 x 5 x 5 mm of tumor biopsy tissue was frozen in optimal cutting temperature compound. Hematoxylin and eosin scout sections confirmed abundant Merkel cell carcinoma and infiltrating cells in the frozen biopsy. V ends up 7 bases short and J 1 base short, with an unmatched junction base count of 6. Per the germline V gene, SGHRS is the CDR1 and YFSETQ is the CDR2. The CDR3 runs 14 amino acids, cysteine and phenylalanine included. Left in the record is the CDR3 DNA by itself, 42 bases read in frame from the first base. The immunoSEQ assay was used for TRB CDR3 sequencing and data processing of tumor genomic DNA. The table was pulled from immuneACCESS by TCRdb, which kept in-frame rearrangements only. Such tables lose some clones; where checked, under half of the loss comes from unresolved V genes, and the rest has no known cause. Recorded for this sample are about 15,000 clones; approximately 80% of them occurred a single time. About a sixth of the sample goes to the ten largest clones.

The sequence links TRBV5-1 to TRBJ1-1, and TRBD1 matches 8 of the central bases. This receptor was obtained from an adult with Merkel cell carcinoma. Material: tumor tissue. The CDR3 here reads CASLTGDTNTEAFF. The DNA reads as follows: TGCGCCAGCCTGACAGGGGATACGAACACTGAAGCTTTCTTT.